This T cell receptor (beta chain) appears in the sequencing data of a study of beta chain features in type 1 diabetes. This CDR3 contains 17 residues. Unmatched junction bases numbered 11, after V lost 3 bases and J lost 6 bases. In germline, CDR1 is MGHRA, CDR2 YSYEKL. There are a few counts of this clone. Its antigen is as yet unknown. Study results and limitations: More deletions and fewer insertions at VDJ junctions were seen in type 1 diabetes patients.

The authors reverse transcribed all of the isolated RNA, so sequencing captured expressed TCRB transcripts. The average read count of naive, central memory and regulatory T cell samples was 3 million to 4 million. Generated by immunoSEQ multiplex PCR, the TCRdb table keeps only in-frame clones and is missing some. The sample comprises around 300,000 clones, around 7.3% of which are singletons, and roughly 1% rests with the top ten. The sequenced sample consisted of central memory CD4+ T cells from blood. This sequence was found in a woman aged 18-35 years in good health. The chain carries TRBV4-1 and TRBJ2-1; 10 nucleotides match TRBD2. The CDR3: CASSQGSLSGRGNEQFF. The CDR3 region has the DNA TGCGCCAGCAGCCAGGGGTCCCTAAGCGGGAGGGGCAATGAGCAGTTCTTC.